This TCR beta chain was found in a study of blood T cell repertoires in COVID-19. Turning to the study itself: The origin of the acute and convalescent COVID-19 samples was the United States, Italy and Spain.

This table comes from immunoSEQ multiplex PCR, and its TCRdb copy is limited to in-frame clones, with some not included. Of roughly 100,000 clones listed, 85% to 90% are singletons. This CDR3 region has 16 residues. Losses at the gene ends were 5 bases for V and 3 bases for J; bases not matched to a gene: 6. Germline values: CDR1 MNHNY, CDR2 SVGAGI (reference sequence). The chain recombines TRBV6-6 with TRBJ2-7; 14 nucleotides line up with TRBD2. This TCR derives from a woman aged 70-85 years with acute or convalescent COVID-19. The specimen sequenced was peripheral blood. CDR3 DNA: TGTGCCAGCAGTGGGGCCGGGACTAGCGGGAGCTACGAGCAGTACTTC. Translating gives CASSGAGTSGSYEQYF.